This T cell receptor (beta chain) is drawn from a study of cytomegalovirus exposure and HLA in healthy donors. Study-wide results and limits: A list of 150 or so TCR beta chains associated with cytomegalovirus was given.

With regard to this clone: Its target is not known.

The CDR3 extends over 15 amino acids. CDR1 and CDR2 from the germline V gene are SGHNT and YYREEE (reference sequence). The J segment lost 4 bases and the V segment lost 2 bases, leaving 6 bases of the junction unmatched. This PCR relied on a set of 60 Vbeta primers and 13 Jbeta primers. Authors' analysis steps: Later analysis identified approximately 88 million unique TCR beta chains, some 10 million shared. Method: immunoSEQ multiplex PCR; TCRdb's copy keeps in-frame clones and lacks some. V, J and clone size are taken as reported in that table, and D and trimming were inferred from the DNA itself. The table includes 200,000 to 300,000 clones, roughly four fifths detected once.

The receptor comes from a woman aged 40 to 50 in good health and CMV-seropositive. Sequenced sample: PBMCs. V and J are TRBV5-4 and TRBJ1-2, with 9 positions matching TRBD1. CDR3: CASSLQGALLYGYTF. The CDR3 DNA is TGTGCCAGCAGCTTACAGGGGGCGCTTCTCTATGGCTACACCTTC.